The TCR beta chain described here comes from a study of shared clonotypes between healthy human individuals. The protocol was immunoSEQ multiplex PCR, while the TCRdb copy is restricted to in-frame clones and leaves out a portion. The table records about 2 million clones, about 95% of them present only once. Concerning this clone: The junction differs from germline at one of its ends, possibly a read error.

In germline, CDR1 is SSHAT, CDR2 FNYEAQ (reference sequence). The CDR3 is made up of 14 amino acids. The V and J genes are TRBV7-7 and TRBJ2-5; D unclear. This clonotype was sampled from a man between 18 and 29 years old in good health. The sample comprised naive CD4+ T cells sorted from blood. The subset here: CD45RA+ positively selected. The CDR3 nucleotides are TGTGCTAGCAGCCCCCAGACATTCCAAGAGACCCAGTACTTC. Translation: CASSPQTFQETQYF.